Each of the 24 T cell receptor beta chains below was sequenced from the same sample in a study of early T cells in non-severe SARS-CoV-2 infection. TCRdb called the 5' RACE reads again in MiXCR, with one record for every CDR3 protein. The table shows roughly 110,000 distinct CDR3 sequences, with 11% occurring only once. Sequenced sample: whole blood. Receptors were obtained from an adult who was a healthcare worker with PCR-confirmed SARS-CoV-2 infection or an uninfected control (not recorded which).

With regard to this clonotype: Just one base apart from a much larger clone, this may be a read error. The J gene is TRBJ2-7, the V gene TRBV9; no clear D gene. This CDR3 region has 13 residues. Per germline, CDR1 SGDLS and CDR2 YYNGEE. The V end was cut by 3 bases, the J end by 3 bases, with 10 bases between. The CDR3 spells CASSDGENYEQYF. CDR3 nucleotides: TGTGCCAGCAGCGATGGGGAAAACTACGAGCAGTACTTC.

Ten or more counts support this clonotype. CDR3 sequence reads: CASSPRDSNQPQHF. DNA of the CDR3: TGTGCCAGCAGCCCTAGAGATAGCAATCAGCCCCAGCATTTT. V is TRBV7-3 and J is TRBJ1-5, with D hard to call. This CDR3 is 14 amino acids long. The V end lost 5 bases, the J end lost 0 bases, and 8 bases lay between the germline ends. Per germline, CDR1 SGHTA and CDR2 FQGTGA. Using reference TRBV7-3 and TRBJ1-5 for the parts outside the CDR3, the full variable domain is GAGVSQTPSNKVTEKGKYVELRCDPISGHTALYWYRQSLGQGPEFLIYFQGTGAADDSGLPNDRFFAVRPEGSVSTLKIQRTERGDSAVYLCASSPRDSNQPQHFGDGTRLSIL.

For this clonotype: At one end, the junction sequence differs from germline, possibly due to a read error. The chain links TRBV20-1 to TRBJ2-5; 7 positions match TRBD2. The CDR3 has 16 residues. Germline V gives CDR1 DFQATT, CDR2 SNEGSKA (reference sequence). The DNA of the CDR3 is TGCAGTGCTAGGGATCGACTGGGAATAGCGGGTGAGACCCGGTACTTC. Residues: CSARDRLGIAGETRYF.

This clonotype was picked up a small number of times. The chain joins TRBV28 to TRBJ2-5, with TRBD2 identical over 8 bases. V was clipped by 10 bases and J by 7 bases; unmatched bases: 5. The CDR3 runs to 11 residues. From germline, CDR1 is MDHEN and CDR2 SYDVKM. The CDR3 DNA sequence: TGTGCCACCGGGAGGGGCGGGACCCAGTACTTC. Its translation is CATGRGGTQYF.

The chain employs TRBV12-3 or TRBV12-4 and TRBJ2-7, with a possible D match to TRBD2 (7 bases). V was clipped by 6 bases and J by 4 bases, with 19 bases between them. CDR3 length equals 15 residues. In DNA, the CDR3 is TGTGCCAGCAGCCCCAGGGGAGCGGGAATATACGAGCAGTACTTC. Amino acids: CASSPRGAGIYEQYF.

This clonotype was picked up many times. V usage is TRBV7-2 and J usage is TRBJ2-4; 13 positions match TRBD2. V trimming: 5 bases; J trimming: 9 bases; junction bases outside the gene matches: 10. The V gene's germline CDR1 is SGHTA and CDR2 FQGNSA. The CDR3 has 16 amino acids. The CDR3, as DNA: TGTGCCAGCAGCAGAGGACTAGCGGGAGCTAGGATCATTCAGTACTTC. It codes for CASSRGLAGARIIQYF.

Many counts were recorded for this clonotype. The chain joins TRBV3-2 to TRBJ2-7; the table gives TRBD2 as D, unverified against the DNA. TRBV3-2 is tagged as a pseudogene. This CDR3 has 16 residues. CDR3 protein: CASSQDRCGRAYEQYF. CDR3 sequence (DNA): TGTGCCAGCAGCCAAGATAGGTGCGGGAGAGCTTACGAGCAGTACTTC.

This clonotype occurred a few times. The chain couples TRBV28 to TRBJ1-1; a weak D match, TRBD1 (6 bases). CDR1 is MDHEN, CDR2 SYDVKM, per germline. This CDR3 spans 15 amino acids. V was pared by 6 bases and J by 1 base, with 15 bases between. CDR3 sequence (DNA): TGTGCCAGCAGGCCCCAGGGGCTGGGGAACACTGAAGCTTTCTTT. Translation: CASRPQGLGNTEAFF. Drawing the rest from reference TRBV28 and TRBJ1-1, the complete variable domain is DVKVTQSSRYLVKRTGEKVFLECVQDMDHENMFWYRQDPGLGLRLIYFSYDVKMKEKGDIPEGYSVSREKKERFSLILESASTNQTSMYLCASRPQGLGNTEAFFGQGTRLTVV.

This clonotype has just a few counts. This chain connects TRBV29-1 to TRBJ2-7; D possibly corresponds to TRBD2 (5 bases). The CDR3 extends over 15 amino acids. Germline-derived CDR1 and CDR2 are SQVTM and ANQGSEA. V was trimmed by 2 bases and J by 0 bases, leaving 14 bases between them. The CDR3 DNA is TGCAGCGTTGAATTGAGGGCAGTCAGCTCCTACGAGCAGTACTTC. This encodes CSVELRAVSSYEQYF.

This rearrangement joins TRBV9 to TRBJ2-7, with D maybe TRBD2 (6 bases). The V gene lost 0 bases and the J gene lost 2 bases, with 9 bases spanning the gap. Germline CDR1 SGDLS, CDR2 YYNGEE. This CDR3 is built from 14 residues. Here the CDR3 reads CASSVAAGTYEQYF. The CDR3 DNA reads as TGTGCCAGCAGCGTAGCGGCGGGGACCTACGAGCAGTACTTC.

This clonotype has at least ten counts. The chain employs TRBV11-2 and TRBJ2-2, with 8 bases lining up with TRBD2. V lost 2 bases to trimming and J lost 4 bases; unmatched junction nucleotides: 3. The germline gives CDR1 SGHAT, CDR2 FQNNGV. The CDR3 spans 15 residues. CDR3 sequence (DNA): TGTGCCAGCAGCTTATCGGGAGGGCCCACCGGGGAGCTGTTTTTT. It yields the protein CASSLSGGPTGELFF.

This clonotype was recorded at least ten times. This chain joins TRBV28 and TRBJ2-3; no clear D. The CDR3 covers 13 residues. Trimming took off 3 bases at V and 2 bases at J, with 6 bases between the two ends. Germline V CDR1 and CDR2: MDHEN, SYDVKM. The CDR3 region has the DNA TGTGCCAGCAGTTTTAGGGTCACAGATACGCAGTATTTT. Residues: CASSFRVTDTQYF.

Ten or more counts support this clonotype. The V call is TRBV12-3 or TRBV12-4, the J call TRBJ2-1; 9 bases are shared with TRBD1. There are 15 residues in the CDR3. J lost 3 bases, V lost 6 bases, and 6 bases had no gene match. CDR3 DNA sequence: TGTGCCAGCAGCTCCGGGACAGGGTACTACAATGAGCAGTTCTTC. This encodes CASSSGTGYYNEQFF.

This clonotype showed up many times. The chain joins TRBV20-1 to TRBJ1-5; D possibly corresponds to TRBD1 (5 bases). The CDR3 totals 13 residues. Germline CDR1 is DFQATT and CDR2 is SNEGSKA (reference sequence). V lost 4 bases, J lost 4 bases, and 11 bases lay in between. CDR3 DNA sequence: TGCAGTGCTATCCTCTGGGGGAATCAGCCCCAGCATTTT. Protein: CSAILWGNQPQHF.

The genes are TRBV6-1 and TRBJ2-1; 7 bases align to TRBD2. Germline V gives CDR1 MNHNS, CDR2 SASEGT. The V segment lost 6 bases and the J segment 8 bases; nucleotides outside the gene matches: 13. The length of the CDR3 is 15 residues. CDR3 residues: CASRKAGEGLYEQFF. For the CDR3, the DNA is TGTGCCAGCAGGAAGGCGGGAGAGGGTTTGTATGAGCAGTTCTTC.

This clonotype was seen more than once but under ten times. The chain combines TRBV12-3 or TRBV12-4 with TRBJ2-1, with no clear D. V shed 6 bases and J shed 8 bases, with 14 bases lying between them. The CDR3 totals 13 residues. CDR3 in DNA: TGTGCCAGCAGCTCCCCCCTGTGGGATGAGCAGTTCTTC. Its translation is CASSSPLWDEQFF.

This clonotype was counted ten times or more. The chain combines TRBV29-1 with TRBJ2-2; 7 positions match TRBD1. The CDR3 has 14 amino acids. Germline assignment: CDR1 SQVTM and CDR2 ANQGSEA. With 7 bases clipped from V and 9 bases from J, the junction kept 14 bases outside the gene matches. The CDR3 sequence is CSALTGPTFRELFF. Here the CDR3 DNA reads TGCAGCGCCTTGACAGGGCCGACCTTTCGGGAGCTGTTTTTT.

This clonotype was seen a handful of times. The chain uses TRBV12-3 or TRBV12-4 and TRBJ2-7; the D is unclear. This CDR3 spans 13 amino acids. Trimming left V 6 bases short and J 3 bases short, with 12 bases between. The CDR3 coding sequence is TGTGCCAGCAGATATGACTGGGACTACGAGCAGTACTTC. Residues: CASRYDWDYEQYF.

This clonotype was recorded at least ten times. The CDR3 is CASATGGRTYEQYF. CDR3 coding DNA: TGTGCCAGCGCCACGGGCGGGAGGACCTACGAGCAGTACTTC. This chain joins TRBV28 and TRBJ2-7; 8 bases match TRBD2. Unmatched junction bases numbered 8, after V lost 8 bases and J lost 2 bases. Germline V lookup: CDR1 MDHEN, CDR2 SYDVKM. CDR3 length: 14 residues.

CDR3 DNA: TGTGCCAGCAGTCCCTGGGGGGCGCGGACCGGGGAGCTGTTTTTT. Amino acid sequence: CASSPWGARTGELFF. This chain links TRBV6-2 or TRBV6-3 with TRBJ2-2; possibly TRBD1 or TRBD2 for D (6 bases each). The CDR3 spans 15 residues. Trimming stripped 5 bases from V and 5 bases from J, with 15 bases between. Germline CDR1 and CDR2: MNHEY and SVGEGT.

This clonotype was picked up many times. The chain employs TRBV29-1 and TRBJ2-5; 7 bases agree with TRBD1. The J segment lost 5 bases and the V segment lost 7 bases, leaving 7 bases of the junction unmatched. The CDR3 extends over 12 amino acids. In germline, CDR1 is SQVTM, CDR2 ANQGSEA. CDR3 protein: CSGRQGRETQYF. The CDR3 nucleotides read TGCAGCGGGAGACAGGGTCGGGAGACCCAGTACTTC.

This clonotype was seen many times. The chain has TRBV10-3 and TRBJ1-1; D may be TRBD1 (6 bases). Germline CDR1 and CDR2: ENHRY and SYGVKD. CDR3 size: 12 residues. Trimming stripped 6 bases from V and 7 bases from J, with 12 bases between. This CDR3 is CAISGTPFEAFF. Written as DNA, the CDR3 is TGTGCCATCAGCGGGACACCCTTTGAAGCTTTCTTT.

In its sample, this clonotype was seen many times. The chain joins TRBV5-1 to TRBJ2-7; the D gene could be TRBD1 or TRBD2 (5 bases each). The V end lost 4 bases, the J end lost 2 bases, and 16 bases lay between the germline ends. This CDR3 contains 15 residues. The germline gives CDR1 SGHRS, CDR2 YFSETQ. The DNA of the CDR3 is TGCGCCAGCAGCGCAGGTTTATGGGACCCCTACGAGCAGTACTTC. Protein product: CASSAGLWDPYEQYF.

This clonotype came up many times. J is TRBJ2-1 and V is TRBV7-9, with D possibly matching TRBD2 (5 bases). Per germline, CDR1 SEHNR and CDR2 FQNEAQ (reference sequence). Trimming stripped 6 bases from V and 8 bases from J, with 20 bases between. The CDR3 is 15 amino acids. For the CDR3, the DNA is TGTGCCAGCAGTAGAAGCGGCCCGAGTTTGTATGAGCAGTTCTTC. Protein product: CASSRSGPSLYEQFF.